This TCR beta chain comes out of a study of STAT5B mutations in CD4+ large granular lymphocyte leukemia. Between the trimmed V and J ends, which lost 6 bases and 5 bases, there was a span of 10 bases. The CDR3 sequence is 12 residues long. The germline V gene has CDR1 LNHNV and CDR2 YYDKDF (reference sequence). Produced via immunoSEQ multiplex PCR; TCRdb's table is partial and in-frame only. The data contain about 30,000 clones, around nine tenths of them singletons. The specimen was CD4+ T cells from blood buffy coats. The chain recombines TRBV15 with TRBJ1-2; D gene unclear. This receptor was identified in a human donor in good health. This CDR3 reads CATSGSYYGYTF. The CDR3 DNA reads TGTGCCACCAGTGGGTCCTATTATGGCTACACCTTC.